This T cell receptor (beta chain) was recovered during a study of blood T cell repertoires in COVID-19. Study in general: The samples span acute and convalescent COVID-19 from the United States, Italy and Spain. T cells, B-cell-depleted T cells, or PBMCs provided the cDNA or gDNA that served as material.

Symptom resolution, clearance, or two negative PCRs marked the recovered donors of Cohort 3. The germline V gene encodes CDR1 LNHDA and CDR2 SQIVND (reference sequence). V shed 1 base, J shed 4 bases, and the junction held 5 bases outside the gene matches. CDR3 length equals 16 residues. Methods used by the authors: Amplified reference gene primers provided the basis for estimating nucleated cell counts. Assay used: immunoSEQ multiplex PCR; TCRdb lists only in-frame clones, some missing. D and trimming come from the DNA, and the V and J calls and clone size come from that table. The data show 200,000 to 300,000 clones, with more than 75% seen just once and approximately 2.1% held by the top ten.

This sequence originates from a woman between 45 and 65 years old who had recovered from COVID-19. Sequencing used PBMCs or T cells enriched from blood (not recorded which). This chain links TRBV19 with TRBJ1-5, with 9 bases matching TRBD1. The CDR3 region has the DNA TGTGCCAGTAGTATAGGGTTGGGACAGGGAAATCAGCCCCAGCATTTT. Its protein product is CASSIGLGQGNQPQHF. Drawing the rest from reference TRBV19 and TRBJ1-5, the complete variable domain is DGGITQSPKYLFRKEGQNVTLSCEQNLNHDAMYWYRQDPGQGLRLIYYSQIVNDFQKGDIAEGYSVSREKKESFPLTVTSAQKNPTAFYLCASSIGLGQGNQPQHFGDGTRLSIL.